The present entry profiles one T cell receptor (beta chain) with its context. The CDR3 runs to 15 residues. After removal of 0 bases from V and 4 bases from J, the junction contained 3 bases not matched to a gene. Germline V lookup: CDR1 LGHNA, CDR2 YNFKEQ. This specimen belongs to a study of shared clonotypes between healthy human individuals. Study as a whole: A couple of women and a few men aged 18 to 49 served as donors.

At the deep level, the assay was run. The assay was immunoSEQ multiplex PCR, and TCRdb's table has in-frame clones only and misses some. The table lists about 92,000 clones, over 40% of them singletons. V is TRBV4-2 and J is TRBJ2-5, with 9 bases matching TRBD2. Source material: PBMCs. The receptor was isolated from a middle-aged woman in good health. Some clones in this sample may be carry-over from other donors' samples. CDR3 sequence reads: CASSQEAAGGETQYF. CDR3 DNA: TGTGCCAGCAGCCAAGAGGCAGCGGGGGGAGAGACCCAGTACTTC.